This T cell receptor beta chain stems from a study of cytomegalovirus exposure and HLA in healthy donors. Study-wide results and caveats: Three CMV-associated chains proved CMV antigen-specific in vitro. Per published reports, the classifier diagnosed cytomegalovirus status with high specificity and sensitivity.

The V gene lost 2 bases and the J gene lost 4 bases, with 6 bases spanning the gap. This CDR3 is built from 13 residues. CDR1 is MNHNS, CDR2 SASEGT, per germline. A roughly 120-subject validation cohort, separate from the 666-subject first cohort, supplied the donors. Sequencing was performed with immunoSEQ multiplex PCR; in TCRdb, only in-frame clones are kept and a portion is missing. This table holds about 200,000 clones, around 80% found once. This clone was observed a single time. What it recognizes is unknown. The chain carries TRBV6-1 and TRBJ2-1; D gene ambiguous. This receptor was taken from a woman under 40 in good health and CMV-seronegative. Sequences were obtained from PBMCs. The DNA for the CDR3 is TGTGCCAGCAGTGAATCTGAGTACAATGAGCAGTTCTTC. It encodes CASSESEYNEQFF.